This T cell receptor beta chain appears in the sequencing data of a study of cytomegalovirus exposure and HLA in healthy donors. 13 Jbeta primers and 60 Vbeta primers were used for the PCR. Here immunoSEQ multiplex PCR was the method, and the copy in TCRdb shows in-frame clones only, minus some. This repertoire shows some 130,000 clones, approximately 79% found once; its top ten account for approximately 1%. This CDR3 is built from 15 residues. V shed 4 bases and J shed 0 bases, with 12 bases lying between them. Germline CDR1 and CDR2: SGHDN and FVKESK. This clone appeared once. This sequence originates from a man younger than 30 in good health and CMV-seronegative. Sequenced: PBMCs. The rearrangement joins TRBV14 to TRBJ1-1; D is ambiguous. CDR3 sequence (DNA): TGTGCCAGCAGCCGAATCCTCGGGATGAACACTGAAGCTTTCTTT. It codes for CASSRILGMNTEAFF.